A single sample gave rise to the 10 T cell receptor beta chains below, sequenced in a study of cytomegalovirus exposure and HLA in healthy donors. The PCR had 60 Vbeta and 13 Jbeta primers. Sequenced by immunoSEQ multiplex PCR; TCRdb stores in-frame clones only, minus some. The sample shows some 76,000 clones, under 80% of them seen only once. Sequenced sample: PBMCs. These receptors came from a male donor in good health and CMV-seropositive.

The chain combines TRBV7-9 with TRBJ2-5, with a possible D match to TRBD1 (5 bases). V lost 5 bases, J lost 4 bases, and 17 bases lay in between. The CDR3 has 15 amino acids. Germline lookup yields CDR1 SEHNR and CDR2 FQNEAQ (reference sequence). The CDR3 coding sequence is TGTGCCAGCAGCCCTCCCAGGGAAAGGCCAGAGACCCAGTACTTC. This codes for CASSPPRERPETQYF. The full variable domain, with the rest looked up from reference TRBV7-9 and TRBJ2-5, is DTGVSQNPRHKITKRGQNVTFRCDPISEHNRLYWYRQTLGQGPEFLTYFQNEAQLEKSRLLSDRFSAERPKGSFSTLEIQRTEQGDSAMYLCASSPPRERPETQYFGPGTRLLVL.

The V call is TRBV7-2, the J call TRBJ2-1, with TRBD2 matching 11 bases. The V and J ends lost 7 bases and 12 bases, in that order; junction bases with no gene match: 11. CDR1 is SGHTA and CDR2 is FQGNSA in the germline V gene. The CDR3 runs to 14 residues. In DNA, the CDR3 is TGTGCCAGCATCCCCCGACTAGCGGGATTAGTGCAGTTCTTC. It yields the protein CASIPRLAGLVQFF.

This clone came up a few times. CDR3 region: CASHDEARYGYTF. CDR3 sequence (DNA): TGTGCCAGCCATGATGAGGCTCGCTATGGCTACACCTTC. V and J are TRBV18 and TRBJ1-2; no reliable D call. Trimming stripped 8 bases from V and 4 bases from J, with 14 bases between. CDR1 is KGHSH, CDR2 LQKENI, per germline. CDR3 size: 13 residues.

The gene calls are TRBV19 and TRBJ2-7; D perhaps matches TRBD1 (6 bases). This CDR3 is built from 13 residues. The germline gives CDR1 LNHDA, CDR2 SQIVND (reference sequence). Trimming pared 6 bases from V and 2 bases from J, leaving 11 bases between. The CDR3 region has the DNA TGTGCCAGTAGGGAACAGGGAGCCTACGAGCAGTACTTC. It yields the protein CASREQGAYEQYF.

This clone was observed once. The V and J genes are TRBV2 and TRBJ1-5, with D tentatively TRBD1 (6 bases). The CDR3 sequence is 17 residues long. The V and J ends lost 6 bases and 2 bases respectively, with 20 bases between them. Germline V lookup: CDR1 SNHLY, CDR2 FYNNEI. As DNA, the CDR3 is TGTGCCAGCAGGGGAACCGGGACACCTTGGGGCAATCAGCCCCAGCATTTT. Protein sequence: CASRGTGTPWGNQPQHF.

The chain is built from TRBV6-5 and TRBJ2-7; 7 bases line up with TRBD2. Germline V gene data show CDR1 as MNHEY and CDR2 as SVGAGI. J was trimmed by 2 bases and V by 6 bases; bases with no gene match: 10. The CDR3 has 15 residues. This CDR3 is CASSKLANQPYEQYF. The CDR3 region has the DNA TGTGCCAGCAGCAAACTAGCGAATCAACCCTACGAGCAGTACTTC.

In nucleotides, the CDR3 is TGTGCCAGCTCACCGCAGGGGGAAGGAAACACCATATATTTT. This encodes CASSPQGEGNTIYF. The chain recombines TRBV18 with TRBJ1-3; 7 nucleotides match TRBD1. V lost 3 bases, J lost 4 bases, and 3 bases stayed unmatched. The CDR3 spans 14 residues. Germline V gene lookup returns CDR1 KGHSH and CDR2 LQKENI.

The chain recombines TRBV6-5 with TRBJ2-5; 7 bases are shared with TRBD2. The CDR3 totals 14 residues. Germline V gives CDR1 MNHEY, CDR2 SVGAGI. J gave up 3 bases and V 6 bases, and 7 bases lay outside the gene matches. CDR3 bases: TGTGCCAGCAGGAGGGACTACCAAGAAGAGACCCAGTACTTC. As protein: CASRRDYQEETQYF.

The chain recombines TRBV9 with TRBJ2-5; the D is unclear. The CDR3 covers 15 residues. Trimming removed 0 bases at V and 2 bases at J, with 11 bases between. Germline V gene data show CDR1 as SGDLS and CDR2 as YYNGEE. The CDR3 DNA follows: TGTGCCAGCAGCGTAGGCGGATCAACTCAAGAGACCCAGTACTTC. Translation: CASSVGGSTQETQYF.

This chain joins TRBV30 and TRBJ1-2; TRBD1 agrees at 10 bases. V shed 3 bases, J shed 8 bases, and the junction held 9 bases outside the gene matches. This CDR3 region has 14 residues. The germline V gene has CDR1 GTSNPN and CDR2 SVGIG (reference sequence). CDR3 DNA: TGTGCCTGGAGAAGGACAGGGGGGGGTCAGGGCTACACCTTC. Residues: CAWRRTGGGQGYTF.